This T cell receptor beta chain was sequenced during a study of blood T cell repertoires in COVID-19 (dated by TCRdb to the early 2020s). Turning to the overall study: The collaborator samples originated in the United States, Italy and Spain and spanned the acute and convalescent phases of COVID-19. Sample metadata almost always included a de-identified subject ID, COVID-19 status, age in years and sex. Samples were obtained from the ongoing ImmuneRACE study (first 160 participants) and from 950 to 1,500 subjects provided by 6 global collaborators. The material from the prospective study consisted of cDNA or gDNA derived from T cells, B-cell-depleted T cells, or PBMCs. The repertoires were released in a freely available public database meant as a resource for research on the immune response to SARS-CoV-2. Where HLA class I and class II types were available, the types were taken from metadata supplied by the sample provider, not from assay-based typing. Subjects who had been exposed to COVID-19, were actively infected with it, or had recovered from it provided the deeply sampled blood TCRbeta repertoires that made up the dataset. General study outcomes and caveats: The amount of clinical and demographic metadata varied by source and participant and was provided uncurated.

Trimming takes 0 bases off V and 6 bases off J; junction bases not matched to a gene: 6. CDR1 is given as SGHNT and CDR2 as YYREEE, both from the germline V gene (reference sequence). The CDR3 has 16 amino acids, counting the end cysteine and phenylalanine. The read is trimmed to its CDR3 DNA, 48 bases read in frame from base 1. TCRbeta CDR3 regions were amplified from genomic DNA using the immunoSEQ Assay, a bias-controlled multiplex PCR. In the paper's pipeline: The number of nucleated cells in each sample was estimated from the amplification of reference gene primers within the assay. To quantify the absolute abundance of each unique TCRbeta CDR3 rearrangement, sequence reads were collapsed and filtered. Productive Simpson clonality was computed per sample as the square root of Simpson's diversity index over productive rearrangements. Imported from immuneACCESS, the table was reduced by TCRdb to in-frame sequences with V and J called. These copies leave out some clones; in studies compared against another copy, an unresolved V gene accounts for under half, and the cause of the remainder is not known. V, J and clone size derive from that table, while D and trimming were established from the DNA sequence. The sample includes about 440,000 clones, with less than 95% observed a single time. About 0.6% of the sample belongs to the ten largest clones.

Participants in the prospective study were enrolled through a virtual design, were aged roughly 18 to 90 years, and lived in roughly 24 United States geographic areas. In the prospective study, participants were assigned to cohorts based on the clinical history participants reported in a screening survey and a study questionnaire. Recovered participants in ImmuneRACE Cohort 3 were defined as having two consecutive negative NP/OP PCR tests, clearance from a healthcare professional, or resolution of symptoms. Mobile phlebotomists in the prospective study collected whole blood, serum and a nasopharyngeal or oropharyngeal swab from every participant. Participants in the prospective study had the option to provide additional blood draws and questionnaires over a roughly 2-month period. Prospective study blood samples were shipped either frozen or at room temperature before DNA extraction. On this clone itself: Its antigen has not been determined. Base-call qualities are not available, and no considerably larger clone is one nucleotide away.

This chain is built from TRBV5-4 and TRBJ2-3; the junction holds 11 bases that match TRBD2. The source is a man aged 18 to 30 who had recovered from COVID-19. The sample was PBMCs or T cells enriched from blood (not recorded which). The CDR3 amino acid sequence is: CASSLVVAGGPDTQYF. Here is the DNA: TGTGCCAGCAGCTTGGTTGTAGCGGGAGGGCCGGATACGCAGTATTTT. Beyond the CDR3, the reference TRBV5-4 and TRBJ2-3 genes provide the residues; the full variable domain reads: ETGVTQSPTHLIKTRGQQVTLRCSSQSGHNTVSWYQQALGQGPQFIFQYYREEENGRGNFPPRFSGLQFPNYSSELNVNALELDDSALYLCASSLVVAGGPDTQYFGPGTRLTVL.